The 27 T cell receptor beta chains reported below all come from one sample, sequenced in a study of cytomegalovirus exposure and HLA in healthy donors. The PCR employed 60 Vbeta primers together with 13 Jbeta primers. Using immunoSEQ multiplex PCR, the repertoire was profiled, and TCRdb retains in-frame clones only, with some absent. The sample includes about 200,000 clones, approximately 85% seen only once; the top ten take about 2.3%. The sample comprised PBMCs. These receptors were collected from a woman aged 50 to 60 in good health and CMV-seronegative.

The chain joins TRBV19 to TRBJ1-1; D call uncertain. V shed 4 bases and J shed 3 bases, with 12 bases lying between them. The CDR3 length is 14 residues. The V gene's germline CDR1 is LNHDA and CDR2 SQIVND (reference sequence). The CDR3 spells CASSTPSQDTEAFF. For the CDR3, the DNA is TGTGCCAGTAGTACTCCCAGCCAGGACACTGAAGCTTTCTTT.

The V call is TRBV5-1, the J call TRBJ1-4, with D perhaps matching TRBD1 (5 bases). The CDR3 totals 15 residues. Germline assignment: CDR1 SGHRS and CDR2 YFSETQ. Trimming shortened V by 0 bases and J by 8 bases, and 14 bases separated the two germline ends. This CDR3 is CASSLAGGWGEKLFF. The CDR3, as DNA: TGCGCCAGCAGCTTGGCCGGGGGATGGGGCGAAAAACTGTTTTTT.

The genes are TRBV18 and TRBJ2-3, with 9 nucleotides matching TRBD2. The junction had 5 bases not matched to a gene; V was cut back by 4 bases and J by 0 bases. The CDR3 length is 16 residues. Germline-derived CDR1 and CDR2 are KGHSH and LQKENI. CDR3 coding DNA: TGTGCCAGCTCACGACTTACTAGCGGGAGCACAGATACGCAGTATTTT. Protein product: CASSRLTSGSTDTQYF.

V is TRBV5-1 and J is TRBJ1-5, with a weak D call TRBD1 (6 bases). The CDR3 spans 17 residues. Trimming pared 4 bases from V and 3 bases from J, leaving 20 bases between. Looked up from germline, CDR1 is SGHRS and CDR2 is YFSETQ. The CDR3 loop reads CASSLYPGTTPNQPQHF. The CDR3 nucleotides read TGCGCCAGCAGCCTATACCCCGGGACAACCCCCAATCAGCCCCAGCATTTT.

This chain links TRBV7-8 with TRBJ1-2; possibly TRBD1 for D (5 bases). This CDR3 region has 17 residues. V was trimmed by 5 bases and J by 2 bases, leaving 21 bases between them. From germline, CDR1 is SGHVS and CDR2 FQNEAQ. The CDR3 bases are TGTGCCAGCAGCCTTGGGGGGGGGACGGATGCAAACTATGGCTACACCTTC. It specifies CASSLGGGTDANYGYTF.

The chain links TRBV7-2 to TRBJ1-4; the match to TRBD1 covers 10 bases. This CDR3 region has 16 residues. The V gene end was trimmed by 5 bases and the J gene end by 7 bases; junction bases not matched to a gene: 10. CDR1 and CDR2 from the germline V gene are SGHTA and FQGNSA. CDR3 amino acids: CASSLNSGTGAEKLFF. The CDR3 coding sequence is TGTGCCAGCAGCCTCAACTCCGGGACAGGGGCTGAAAAACTGTTTTTT.

The CDR3 here is CASSQAPSTDTQYF. Here the CDR3 DNA reads TGCGCCAGCAGCCAAGCCCCAAGCACAGATACGCAGTATTTT. J is TRBJ2-3 and V is TRBV4-1; D gene ambiguous. Looked up from germline, CDR1 is MGHRA and CDR2 is YSYEKL. The V gene lost 1 base and the J gene lost 0 bases, with 5 bases spanning the gap. The CDR3 is 14 amino acids.

This chain uses TRBV29-1 with TRBJ1-2; 10 bases are shared with TRBD1. The V and J ends lost 4 bases and 6 bases, in that order; junction bases with no gene match: 8. The CDR3 totals 14 residues. Germline loops: CDR1 SQVTM, CDR2 ANQGSEA. The CDR3 region has the DNA TGCAGCGTTGGGAGACAGGGGGCGCGGGATGGCTACACCTTC. Its translation is CSVGRQGARDGYTF.

About this clone itself: The sample holds other DNA sequences that translate to the same CDR3. The chain couples TRBV5-4 to TRBJ2-1; 9 positions agree with TRBD2. The CDR3 is 19 residues long. With V trimmed by 2 bases and J by 3 bases, 15 bases remained unmatched. From germline, CDR1 is SGHNT and CDR2 YYREEE (reference sequence). The CDR3 coding sequence is TGTGCCAGCAGCTTCTCCGGGACTAGCCCTCAAATATTCTACAATGAGCAGTTCTTC. It is translated as CASSFSGTSPQIFYNEQFF.

The rearrangement joins TRBV5-1 to TRBJ1-6; possibly TRBD1 for D (6 bases). The germline gives CDR1 SGHRS, CDR2 YFSETQ. V was clipped by 0 bases and J by 6 bases, with 16 bases between them. This CDR3 comprises 17 residues. CDR3 loop: CASSLGPPGDINSPLHF. The CDR3 DNA sequence: TGCGCCAGCAGCTTGGGGCCACCAGGGGATATTAATTCACCCCTCCACTTT.

The V gene is TRBV5-4, the J gene TRBJ2-5, with D tentatively TRBD2 (6 bases). V was pared by 1 base and J by 9 bases, with 13 bases between. Germline-derived CDR1 and CDR2 are SGHNT and YYREEE (reference sequence). The CDR3 contains 13 residues. The CDR3 DNA follows: TGTGCCAGCAGCTTGAATCGTGTAGCGGCCCAGTACTTC. The encoded protein is CASSLNRVAAQYF.

Written as DNA, the CDR3 is TGTGCCAGCAGCTCCCCCCGAATGAGGAGCACCGGGGAGCTGTTTTTT. This encodes CASSSPRMRSTGELFF. V is TRBV7-2 and J is TRBJ2-2, with D hard to call. The CDR3 is 16 residues long. From germline, CDR1 is SGHTA and CDR2 FQGNSA. With 4 bases removed from V and 4 bases from J, the gap between germline ends came to 16 bases.

This clone was detected a few times. The V call is TRBV10-1, the J call TRBJ2-5; D is unresolved. The DNA end lines up better with TRBJ2-7; the J call may be wrong. CDR1 is WNHNN and CDR2 is SYGVQD in the germline V gene (reference sequence). The CDR3 totals 13 residues. CDR3 bases: TGCGCCAGCAGTGAGTCGAACTCCTACGAGCAGTACTTC. Protein sequence: CASSESNSYEQYF.

The genes are TRBV4-2 and TRBJ2-1; 8 bases line up with TRBD2. J gave up 0 bases and V 5 bases, and 9 bases lay outside the gene matches. The V gene's germline CDR1 is LGHNA and CDR2 YNFKEQ. This CDR3 is 17 amino acids long. The CDR3 DNA reads as TGTGCCAGCAGCGGACGCCTGGCGGGAGGCTCCTACAATGAGCAGTTCTTC. It yields the protein CASSGRLAGGSYNEQFF.

The chain is built from TRBV13 and TRBJ1-3; no clear D gene. V gave up 4 bases and J gave up 0 bases, with 16 bases separating them. The CDR3 is 17 amino acids. Germline CDR1 PRHDT, CDR2 FYEKMQ (reference sequence). CDR3 sequence (DNA): TGTGCCAGCAGCTATCGGACGGGAGATCACTCTGGAAACACCATATATTTT. This gives the protein CASSYRTGDHSGNTIYF.

This CDR3 is CASSYSGQGYTEAFF. The DNA for the CDR3 is TGTGCCAGCAGTTACTCGGGACAGGGCTACACTGAAGCTTTCTTT. The chain has TRBV6-6 and TRBJ1-1; 9 bases agree with TRBD1. V lost 0 bases and J lost 3; bases outside the gene matches: 2. CDR3 length: 15 residues. Germline V lookup: CDR1 MNHNY, CDR2 SVGAGI (reference sequence).

This chain joins TRBV6-1 and TRBJ1-2; unclear D gene. The ends were cut back, 1 base at V and 7 bases at J, with 13 bases in the middle. Germline CDR1 and CDR2: MNHNS and SASEGT. The CDR3 contains 14 residues. CDR3 residues: CASSEVRWESGYTF. CDR3 DNA: TGTGCCAGCAGTGAAGTGAGATGGGAGAGTGGCTACACCTTC.

The chain uses TRBV6-1 and TRBJ1-5, with a possible D match to TRBD1 (6 bases). The CDR3 runs to 15 residues. V gave up 4 bases and J gave up 6 bases, with 16 bases separating them. Germline values: CDR1 MNHNS, CDR2 SASEGT. This CDR3 is CASSVVPGVGQPQHF. The CDR3 bases are TGTGCCAGCAGTGTCGTCCCAGGGGTTGGTCAGCCCCAGCATTTT.

The V call is TRBV10-3, the J call TRBJ2-5, with D maybe TRBD1 (6 bases). This CDR3 spans 15 amino acids. In germline, CDR1 is ENHRY, CDR2 SYGVKD. V lost 6 bases, J lost 2 bases, and 16 bases lay in between. CDR3 sequence: CAIRDRDKRQETQYF. In DNA, the CDR3 is TGTGCCATCAGGGACCGGGACAAAAGACAAGAGACCCAGTACTTC.

The chain joins TRBV18 to TRBJ1-2; TRBD1 agrees at 7 bases. This CDR3 contains 15 residues. With V trimmed by 3 bases and J by 0 bases, 4 bases remained unmatched. CDR1 and CDR2 (germline): KGHSH, LQKENI. As DNA, the CDR3 is TGTGCCAGCTCACCCAGGGGACAGTCTAACTATGGCTACACCTTC. This codes for CASSPRGQSNYGYTF.

The chain couples TRBV11-2 to TRBJ2-7; TRBD2 matches 12 bases. Germline V gene data show CDR1 as SGHAT and CDR2 as FQNNGV. Trimming cost V 5 bases and J 3 bases; bases outside gene matches: 8. CDR3 size: 16 residues. The CDR3 sequence: CASSRGASGRDYEQYF. In DNA form, the CDR3 reads TGTGCCAGCAGCCGCGGGGCTAGCGGGAGGGACTACGAGCAGTACTTC.

The chain employs TRBV2 and TRBJ2-7; 7 bases map to TRBD1. Germline CDR1 is SNHLY and CDR2 is FYNNEI. This CDR3 has 14 residues. V lost 6 bases and J lost 5; bases outside the gene matches: 10. The CDR3 DNA reads TGTGCCAGCAGAGCTGACAGGGTTTCAAACGAGCAGTACTTC. Encoded protein: CASRADRVSNEQYF.

The V gene is TRBV6-4, the J gene TRBJ2-1, with 8 bases identical to TRBD1. V shed 5 bases and J 9 bases; nucleotides not matched to a gene: 18. The CDR3 runs 17 residues. Germline CDR1 is MRHNA and CDR2 is SNTAGT. CDR3 residues: CASSIRQGTPQTAEQFF. CDR3 nucleotides: TGTGCCAGCAGTATACGACAGGGGACACCACAGACGGCTGAGCAGTTCTTC.

The chain uses TRBV9 and TRBJ2-7, with D possibly being TRBD1 (6 bases). V lost 3 bases to trimming and J lost 6 bases, with 13 bases between them. CDR1 is SGDLS and CDR2 is YYNGEE in the germline V gene. This CDR3 spans 13 amino acids. In DNA, the CDR3 is TGTGCCAGCAGCGCAAAACAGGGTCGCGAGCAGTACTTC. As protein: CASSAKQGREQYF.

The chain links TRBV15 to TRBJ2-3, with D tentatively TRBD1 (5 bases). V was pared by 5 bases and J by 0 bases, with 15 bases between. Germline V gene lookup returns CDR1 LNHNV and CDR2 YYDKDF (reference sequence). The CDR3 sequence is 16 residues long. The CDR3 reads CATSLADSPSTDTQYF. The CDR3 nucleotides read TGTGCCACCAGCTTAGCCGACAGCCCTAGCACAGATACGCAGTATTTT. The full variable domain, in which reference TRBV15 and TRBJ2-3 provide the parts outside the CDR3, is DAMVIQNPRYQVTQFGKPVTLSCSQTLNHNVMYWYQQKSSQAPKLLFHYYDKDFNNEADTPDNFQSRRPNTSFCFLDIRSPGLGDTAMYLCATSLADSPSTDTQYFGPGTRLTVL.

The genes are TRBV27 and TRBJ1-1, with 8 bases matching TRBD1. Germline CDR1 and CDR2: MNHEY and SMNVEV (reference sequence). After removal of 0 bases from V and 11 bases from J, the junction contained 8 bases not matched to a gene. CDR3 length equals 14 residues. Here the CDR3 DNA reads TGTGCCAGCAGTTTATCCGGACAGGGTTTTACGGCTTTCTTT. Its protein product is CASSLSGQGFTAFF.

V usage is TRBV6-1 and J usage is TRBJ2-5; TRBD2 aligns across 10 bases. Germline V gene lookup returns CDR1 MNHNS and CDR2 SASEGT. This CDR3 contains 20 residues. Trimming at V came to 0 bases and at J to 2 bases, leaving 15 bases not matched to a gene. CDR3 sequence reads: CASSEAPATTSGRGQETQYF. Here the CDR3 DNA reads TGTGCCAGCAGTGAAGCGCCGGCCACCACGAGCGGGAGGGGGCAAGAGACCCAGTACTTC.